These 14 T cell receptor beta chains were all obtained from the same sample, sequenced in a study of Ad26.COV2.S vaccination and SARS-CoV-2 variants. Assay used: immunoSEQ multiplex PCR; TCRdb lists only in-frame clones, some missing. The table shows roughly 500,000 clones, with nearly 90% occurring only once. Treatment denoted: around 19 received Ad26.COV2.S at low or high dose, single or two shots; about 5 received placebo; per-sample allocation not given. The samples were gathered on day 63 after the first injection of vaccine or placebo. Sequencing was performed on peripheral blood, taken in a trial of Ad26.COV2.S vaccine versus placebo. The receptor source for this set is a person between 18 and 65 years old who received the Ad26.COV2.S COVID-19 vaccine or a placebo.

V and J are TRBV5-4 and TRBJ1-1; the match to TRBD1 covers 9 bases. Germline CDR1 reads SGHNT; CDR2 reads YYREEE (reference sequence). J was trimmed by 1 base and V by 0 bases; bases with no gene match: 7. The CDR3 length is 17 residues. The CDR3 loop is CASSLGLQGAGNTEAFF. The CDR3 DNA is TGTGCCAGCAGCTTGGGACTACAGGGGGCGGGGAACACTGAAGCTTTCTTT.

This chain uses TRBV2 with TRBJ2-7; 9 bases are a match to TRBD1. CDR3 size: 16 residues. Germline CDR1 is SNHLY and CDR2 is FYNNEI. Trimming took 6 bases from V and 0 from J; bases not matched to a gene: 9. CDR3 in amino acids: CASRVTGGSDSYEQYF. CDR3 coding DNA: TGTGCCAGCAGAGTAACAGGGGGCTCGGACTCCTACGAGCAGTACTTC.

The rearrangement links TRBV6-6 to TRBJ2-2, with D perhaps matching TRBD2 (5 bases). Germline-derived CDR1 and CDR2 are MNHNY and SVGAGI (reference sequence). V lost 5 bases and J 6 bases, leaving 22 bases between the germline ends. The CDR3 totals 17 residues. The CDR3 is CASSPPGIRLDAGELFF. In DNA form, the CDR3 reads TGTGCCAGCAGTCCTCCGGGGATCCGTTTAGATGCCGGGGAGCTGTTTTTT.

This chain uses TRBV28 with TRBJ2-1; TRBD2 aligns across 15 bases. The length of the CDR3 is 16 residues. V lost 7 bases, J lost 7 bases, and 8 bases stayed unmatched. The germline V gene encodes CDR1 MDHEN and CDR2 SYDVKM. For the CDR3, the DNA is TGTGCCAGCACTTGGACTAGCGGGAGGGCAAGGAATGAGCAGTTCTTC. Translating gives CASTWTSGRARNEQFF.

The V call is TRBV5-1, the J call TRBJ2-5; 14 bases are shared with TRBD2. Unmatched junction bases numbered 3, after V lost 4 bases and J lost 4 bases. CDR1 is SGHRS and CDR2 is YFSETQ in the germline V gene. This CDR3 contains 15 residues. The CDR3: CASSRLAGGGETQYF. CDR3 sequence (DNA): TGCGCCAGCAGCAGACTAGCGGGAGGGGGAGAGACCCAGTACTTC.

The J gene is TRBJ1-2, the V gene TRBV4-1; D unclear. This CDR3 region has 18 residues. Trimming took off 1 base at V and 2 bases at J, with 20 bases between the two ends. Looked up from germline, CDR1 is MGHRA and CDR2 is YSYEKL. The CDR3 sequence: CASSQGPVLLRPNYGYTF. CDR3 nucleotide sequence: TGCGCCAGCAGCCAAGGCCCTGTACTACTACGGCCAAACTATGGCTACACCTTC.

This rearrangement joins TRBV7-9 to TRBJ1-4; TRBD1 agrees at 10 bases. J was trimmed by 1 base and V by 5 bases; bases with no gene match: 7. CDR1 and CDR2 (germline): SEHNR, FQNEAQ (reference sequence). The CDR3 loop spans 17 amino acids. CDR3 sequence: CASSKGQGRGTNEKLFF. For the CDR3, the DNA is TGTGCCAGCAGCAAGGGACAGGGGAGGGGAACTAATGAAAAACTGTTTTTT.

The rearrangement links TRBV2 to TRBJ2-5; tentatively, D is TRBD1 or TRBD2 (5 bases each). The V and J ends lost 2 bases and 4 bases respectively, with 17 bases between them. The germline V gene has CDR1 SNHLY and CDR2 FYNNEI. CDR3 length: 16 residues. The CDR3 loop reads CASSESRAGGGETQYF. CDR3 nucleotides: TGTGCCAGCAGTGAAAGCAGGGCGGGCGGTGGAGAGACCCAGTACTTC. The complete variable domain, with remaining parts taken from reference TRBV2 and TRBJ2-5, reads EPEVTQTPSHQVTQMGQEVILRCVPISNHLYFYWYRQILGQKVEFLVSFYNNEISEKSEIFDDQFSVERPDGSNFTLKIRSTKLEDSAMYFCASSESRAGGGETQYFGPGTRLLVL.

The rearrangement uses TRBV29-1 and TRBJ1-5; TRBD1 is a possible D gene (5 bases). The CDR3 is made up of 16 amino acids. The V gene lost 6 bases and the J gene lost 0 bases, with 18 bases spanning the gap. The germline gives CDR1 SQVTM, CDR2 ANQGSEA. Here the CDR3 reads CSVPHVQVDSNQPQHF. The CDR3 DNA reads TGCAGCGTCCCACATGTACAGGTGGATAGCAATCAGCCCCAGCATTTT.

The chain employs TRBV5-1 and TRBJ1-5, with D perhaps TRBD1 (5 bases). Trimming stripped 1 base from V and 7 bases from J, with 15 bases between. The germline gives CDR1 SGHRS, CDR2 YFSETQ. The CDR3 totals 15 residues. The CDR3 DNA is TGCGCCAGCAGCTTGTGGGGGGGGTTTGACCAGCCCCAGCATTTT. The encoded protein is CASSLWGGFDQPQHF.

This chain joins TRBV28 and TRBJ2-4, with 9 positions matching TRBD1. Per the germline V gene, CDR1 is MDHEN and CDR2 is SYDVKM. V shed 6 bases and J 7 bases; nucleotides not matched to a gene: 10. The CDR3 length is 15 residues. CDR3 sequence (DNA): TGTGCCAGCAGGCTTAATCCGGGACAGGGTAACATTCAGTACTTC. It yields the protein CASRLNPGQGNIQYF.

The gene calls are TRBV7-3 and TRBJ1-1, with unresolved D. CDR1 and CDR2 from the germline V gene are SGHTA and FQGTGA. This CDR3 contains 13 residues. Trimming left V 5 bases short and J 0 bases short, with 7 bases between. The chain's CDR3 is CASSPHMNTEAFF. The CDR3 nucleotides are TGTGCCAGCAGCCCGCACATGAACACTGAAGCTTTCTTT.

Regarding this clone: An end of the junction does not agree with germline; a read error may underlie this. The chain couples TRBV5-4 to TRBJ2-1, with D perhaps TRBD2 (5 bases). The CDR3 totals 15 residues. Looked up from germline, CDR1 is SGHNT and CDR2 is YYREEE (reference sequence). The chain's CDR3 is CASSLPGYGDNGQFF. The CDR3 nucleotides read TGTGCCAGCAGCCTACCGGGATATGGAGATAATGGGCAGTTCTTC.

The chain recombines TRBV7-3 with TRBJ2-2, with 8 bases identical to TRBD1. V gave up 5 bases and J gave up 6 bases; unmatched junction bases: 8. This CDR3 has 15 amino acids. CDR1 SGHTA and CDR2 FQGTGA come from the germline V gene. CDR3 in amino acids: CASSNRQGRSGELFF. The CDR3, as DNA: TGTGCCAGCAGCAACAGACAGGGGAGGTCCGGGGAGCTGTTTTTT.